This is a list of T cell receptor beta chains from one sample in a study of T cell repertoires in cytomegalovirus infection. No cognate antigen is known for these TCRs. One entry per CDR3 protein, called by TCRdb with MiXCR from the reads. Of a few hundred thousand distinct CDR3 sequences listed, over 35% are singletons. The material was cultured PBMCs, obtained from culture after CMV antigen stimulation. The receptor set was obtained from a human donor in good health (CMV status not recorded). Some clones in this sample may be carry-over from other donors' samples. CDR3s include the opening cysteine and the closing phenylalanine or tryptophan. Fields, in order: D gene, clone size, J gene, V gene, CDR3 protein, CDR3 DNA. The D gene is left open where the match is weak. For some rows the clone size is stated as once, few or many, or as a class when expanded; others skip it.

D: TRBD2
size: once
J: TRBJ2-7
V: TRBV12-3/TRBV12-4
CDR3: CASSSGSGSYEQYF
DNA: TGTGCCAGCAGTTCAGGTAGCGGGAGCTACGAGCAGTACTTC

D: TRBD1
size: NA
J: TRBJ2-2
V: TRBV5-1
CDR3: CASNPTGGGRRTGELFF
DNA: TGCGCCAGCAACCCAACAGGGGGCGGCCGACGCACCGGGGAGCTGTTTTTT

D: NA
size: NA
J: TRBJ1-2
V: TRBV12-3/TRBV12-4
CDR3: CASSAGHPYGYTF
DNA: TGTGCCAGCAGTGCGGGACATCCCTATGGCTACACCTTC

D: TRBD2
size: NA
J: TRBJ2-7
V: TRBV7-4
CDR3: CASSPAGRAHEQYF
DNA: TGTGCCAGCAGCCCCGCGGGGAGGGCCCATGAGCAGTACTTC

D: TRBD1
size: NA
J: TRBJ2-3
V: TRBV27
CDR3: CASTLSRGTDTQYF
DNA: TGTGCCAGCACCTTGTCCAGGGGGACAGATACGCAGTATTTT

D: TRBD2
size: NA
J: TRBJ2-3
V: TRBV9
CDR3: CASSVGMSGSGLDTQYF
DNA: TGTGCCAGCAGCGTCGGAATGAGCGGGAGCGGATTAGATACGCAGTATTTT

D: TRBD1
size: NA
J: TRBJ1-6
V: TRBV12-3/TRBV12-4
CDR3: CASRIGTGNNSPLHF
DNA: TGTGCCAGCAGGATAGGGACAGGGAATAATTCACCCCTCCACTTT

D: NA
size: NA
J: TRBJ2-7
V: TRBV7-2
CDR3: CASSLVGNSYEQYF
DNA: TGTGCCAGCAGCTTAGTCGGGAACTCCTATGAGCAGTACTTC

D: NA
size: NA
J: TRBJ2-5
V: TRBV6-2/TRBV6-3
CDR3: CASSYGGLGMETQYF
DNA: TGTGCCAGCAGTTACGGGGGGCTTGGAATGGAGACCCAGTACTTC

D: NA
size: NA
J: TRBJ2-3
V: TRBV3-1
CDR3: CASSVDGGDTQYF
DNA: TGTGCCAGCAGCGTGGATGGTGGGGATACGCAGTATTTT

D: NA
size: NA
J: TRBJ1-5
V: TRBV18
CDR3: CASSPLGSNQPQHF
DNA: TGTGCCAGCTCACCACTGGGTTCCAATCAGCCCCAGCATTTT

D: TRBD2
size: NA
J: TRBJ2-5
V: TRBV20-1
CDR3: CSAEQRGAQTQYF
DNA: TGCAGTGCTGAGCAGCGGGGGGCTCAGACCCAGTACTTC

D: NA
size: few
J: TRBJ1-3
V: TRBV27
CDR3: CASSLSTSGNTIYF
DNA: TGTGCCAGCAGTTTATCGACCTCTGGAAACACCATATATTTT

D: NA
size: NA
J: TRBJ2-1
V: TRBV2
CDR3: CATSSVSSYNEQFF
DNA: TGTGCCACTTCTAGCGTAAGCTCCTACAATGAGCAGTTCTTC

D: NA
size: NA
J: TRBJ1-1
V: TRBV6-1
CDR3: CASRLRPVTEAFF
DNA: TGTGCCAGCAGGCTACGCCCGGTTACTGAAGCTTTCTTT

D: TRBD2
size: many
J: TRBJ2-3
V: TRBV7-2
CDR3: CASRLTSGGDTQYF
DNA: TGTGCCAGCAGACTGACTAGCGGGGGAGATACGCAGTATTTT

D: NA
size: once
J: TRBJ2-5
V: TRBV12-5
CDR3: CASGFEQETQYF
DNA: TGTGCTAGTGGTTTCGAGCAAGAGACCCAGTACTTC

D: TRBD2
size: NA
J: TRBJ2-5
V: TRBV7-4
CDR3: CASSFAGGKETQYF
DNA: TGTGCCAGCAGCTTCGCGGGAGGAAAAGAGACCCAGTACTTC

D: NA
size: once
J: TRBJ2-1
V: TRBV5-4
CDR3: CASSSYSGSNEQFF
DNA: TGTGCCAGCAGCTCATACAGTGGGAGCAATGAGCAGTTCTTC

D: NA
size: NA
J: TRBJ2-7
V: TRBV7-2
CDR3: CASSLVAVSYEQYF
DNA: TGTGCCAGCAGCTTAGTAGCGGTCTCCTACGAGCAGTACTTC

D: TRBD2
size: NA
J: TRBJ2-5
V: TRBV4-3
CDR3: CASSQDGALAGGPGTQYF
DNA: TGCGCCAGCAGCCAAGATGGGGCCCTAGCGGGAGGGCCAGGGACCCAGTACTTC

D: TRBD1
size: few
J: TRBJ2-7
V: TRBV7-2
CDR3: CASSFDRATLYEQYF
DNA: TGTGCCAGCAGCTTCGACAGGGCGACCTTGTACGAGCAGTACTTC

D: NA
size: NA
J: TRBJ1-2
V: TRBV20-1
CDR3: CSASEGGNYGYTF
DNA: TGCAGTGCTAGTGAGGGGGGCAACTATGGCTACACCTTC

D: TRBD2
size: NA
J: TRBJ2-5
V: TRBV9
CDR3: CASSANSGLAGGPGTQYF
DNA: TGTGCCAGCAGCGCCAACTCGGGGCTAGCGGGAGGGCCCGGGACCCAGTACTTC

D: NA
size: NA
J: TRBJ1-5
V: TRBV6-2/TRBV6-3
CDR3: CASSPRVPLGNQPQHF
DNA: TGTGCCAGCAGTCCCCGGGTCCCTTTGGGGAATCAGCCCCAGCATTTT

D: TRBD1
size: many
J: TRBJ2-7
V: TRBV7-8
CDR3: CASSPRDRVSYEQYF
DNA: TGTGCCAGCAGCCCCCGGGACAGGGTTTCCTACGAGCAGTACTTC

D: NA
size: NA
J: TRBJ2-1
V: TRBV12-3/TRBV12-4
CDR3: CASSLGLARGEQFF
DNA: TGTGCCAGCAGTTTAGGTCTGGCTCGGGGCGAGCAGTTCTTC

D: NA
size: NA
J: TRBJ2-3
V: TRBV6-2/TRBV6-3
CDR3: CASSPRGGRGNTDTQYF
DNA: TGTGCCAGCAGTCCCCGTGGAGGGAGGGGGAACACAGATACGCAGTATTTT

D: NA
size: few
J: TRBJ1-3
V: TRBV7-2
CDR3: CASSLRASGNTIYF
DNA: TGTGCCAGCAGCTTAAGGGCGTCGGGAAACACCATATATTTT

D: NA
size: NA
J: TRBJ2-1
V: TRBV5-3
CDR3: CASSSMVGTRTYKEQFF
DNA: TGTGCCAGCAGCTCGATGGTGGGGACAAGAACCTACAAAGAGCAGTTCTTC

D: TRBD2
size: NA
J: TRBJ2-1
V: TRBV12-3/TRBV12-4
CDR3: CASSLSPGTTRFF
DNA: TGTGCCAGCAGTTTGTCCCCCGGGACTACGCGGTTCTTC

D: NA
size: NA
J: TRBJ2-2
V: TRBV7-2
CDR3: CASSRPDTGELFF
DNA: TGTGCCAGCAGCCGTCCGGACACCGGGGAGCTGTTTTTT

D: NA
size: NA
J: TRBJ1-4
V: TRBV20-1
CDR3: CSARDSGAGSNEKLFF
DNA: TGCAGTGCTAGGGACTCGGGCGCAGGGTCAAACGAAAAACTGTTTTTT